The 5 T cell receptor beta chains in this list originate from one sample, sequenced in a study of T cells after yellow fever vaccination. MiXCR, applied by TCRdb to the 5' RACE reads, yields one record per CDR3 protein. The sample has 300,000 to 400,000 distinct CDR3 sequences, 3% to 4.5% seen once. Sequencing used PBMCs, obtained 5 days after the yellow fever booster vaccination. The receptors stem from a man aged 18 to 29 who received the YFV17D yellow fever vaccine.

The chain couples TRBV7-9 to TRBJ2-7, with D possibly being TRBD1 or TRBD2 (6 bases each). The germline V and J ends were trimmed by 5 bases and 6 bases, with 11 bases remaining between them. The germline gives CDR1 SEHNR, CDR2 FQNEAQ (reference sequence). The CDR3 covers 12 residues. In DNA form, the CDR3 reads TGTGCCAGCAGCAGGGGGGCGGTCGAGCAGTACTTC. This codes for CASSRGAVEQYF.

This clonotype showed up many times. Here the CDR3 DNA reads TGTGCCAGCAGCCCGGGGGACAGCAACTATGGCTACACCTTC. Amino acid sequence: CASSPGDSNYGYTF. The chain uses TRBV5-5 and TRBJ1-2; TRBD1 matches 7 bases. The CDR3 covers 14 residues. Germline V lookup: CDR1 SGHKS, CDR2 YYEKEE (reference sequence). With 4 bases clipped from V and 2 bases from J, the junction kept 5 bases outside the gene matches.

In nucleotides, the CDR3 is TGTGCCAGCAGCCCGGGACAGGGGTTTTCTGGGGCCAACGTCCTGACTTTC. Its protein is CASSPGQGFSGANVLTF. This sequence joins TRBV7-6 and TRBJ2-6, with TRBD1 identical over 10 bases. The CDR3 spans 17 residues. Germline CDR1 is SGHVS and CDR2 is FNYEAQ. V gave up 5 bases and J gave up 1 base; unmatched junction bases: 5.

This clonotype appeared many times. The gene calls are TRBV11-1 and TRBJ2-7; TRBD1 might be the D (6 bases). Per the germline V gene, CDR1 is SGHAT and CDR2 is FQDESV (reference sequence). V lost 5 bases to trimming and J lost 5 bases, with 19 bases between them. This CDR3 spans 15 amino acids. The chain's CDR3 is CASSKTGTPRNEQYF. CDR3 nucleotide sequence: TGTGCCAGCAGCAAAACCGGGACACCCAGGAACGAGCAGTACTTC.

The CDR3 nucleotides are TGTGCCAGCAGTAGGGACGTGACAGGGGCTTATGGCTACACCTTC. It translates to CASSRDVTGAYGYTF. V is TRBV6-5 and J is TRBJ1-2; 8 bases are shared with TRBD1. The CDR3 runs to 15 residues. The V gene's germline CDR1 is MNHEY and CDR2 SVGAGI. V was pared by 5 bases and J by 5 bases, with 10 bases of the junction left unmatched.